Given below is one T cell receptor (beta chain) in context. The specificity of this receptor is unknown. Base qualities are not recorded, but no much larger clone differs from it by a single base. Counted from cysteine to phenylalanine, this CDR3 has 14 amino acids. CDR3 DNA only is kept here, 42 bases in frame from base 1. Unmatched junction bases come to 3, with V trimmed by 8 bases and J by 0 bases. CDR1 and CDR2, looked up from the germline V gene (reference sequence), are LNHDA and SQIVND. The data stem from a study of blood T cell repertoires in COVID-19 (dated by TCRdb to about 2020). General notes on the study: Collaborator samples came from the United States, Italy and Spain and covered acute and convalescent phases of COVID-19. Sample metadata almost always included a de-identified subject ID, COVID-19 status, age in years and sex. The samples were drawn from the first 160 participants of the ongoing ImmuneRACE study and from more than 1,000 subjects provided by 6 global collaborators. The prospective study material was composed of cDNA or gDNA derived from T cells, B-cell-depleted T cells, or PBMCs. HLA class I and class II types, where available, came from metadata supplied by the sample provider rather than from assay-based typing. The dataset comprised deeply sampled blood TCRbeta repertoires from subjects exposed to, actively infected with, or recovered from COVID-19. The repertoires were made available in a free public database intended to serve as a resource for research on the immune response to SARS-CoV-2.

TCRbeta CDR3 regions were amplified from genomic DNA using the immunoSEQ Assay, a bias-controlled multiplex PCR. Turning to the authors' computational methods: The number of nucleated cells in each sample was estimated from the amplification of reference gene primers within the assay. To quantify the absolute abundance of each unique TCRbeta CDR3 rearrangement, sequence reads were collapsed and filtered. Productive Simpson clonality was computed per sample as the square root of Simpson's diversity index over productive rearrangements. TCRdb holds this immuneACCESS table with in-frame rearrangements only. Some clones are missing; in checked studies, unresolved V genes explain under half, and the rest has no known cause. Clone size and the V and J calls come from that table; the DNA yielded D and trimming. For this sample the table gives about 330,000 clones, of which approximately 87% were detected only once. Approximately 5% of the sample lies in the top ten.

In the prospective study, participants were roughly 18 to 89 years old, resided in 25 or so geographic areas of the United States, and were enrolled through a virtual design. To assign participants to cohorts, the prospective study relied on clinical history that participants themselves reported in a screening survey and a study questionnaire. Recovered participants in ImmuneRACE Cohort 3 were defined by two consecutive negative NP/OP PCR tests, clearance by a healthcare professional, or resolution of symptoms. In the prospective study, mobile phlebotomists collected whole blood, serum and a nasopharyngeal or oropharyngeal swab from each participant. Additional blood draws and questionnaires over an approximately 2-month period could optionally be provided by prospective study participants. Before DNA extraction, prospective study blood samples were shipped either frozen or at room temperature.

Overall study outcomes, separate from this receptor: The amount of clinical and demographic metadata varied by source and participant and was provided uncurated.

The sequence derives from a woman aged 30 to 39 who had recovered from COVID-19. Sequencing was carried out using PBMCs or T cells enriched from blood (not recorded which). The rearranged chain carries TRBV19 and TRBJ2-2, with 7 bases aligning to TRBD1. This receptor carries the CDR3 CASRDSANTGELFF. The DNA reads as follows: TGTGCCAGTCGGGACAGTGCGAACACCGGGGAGCTGTTTTTT.